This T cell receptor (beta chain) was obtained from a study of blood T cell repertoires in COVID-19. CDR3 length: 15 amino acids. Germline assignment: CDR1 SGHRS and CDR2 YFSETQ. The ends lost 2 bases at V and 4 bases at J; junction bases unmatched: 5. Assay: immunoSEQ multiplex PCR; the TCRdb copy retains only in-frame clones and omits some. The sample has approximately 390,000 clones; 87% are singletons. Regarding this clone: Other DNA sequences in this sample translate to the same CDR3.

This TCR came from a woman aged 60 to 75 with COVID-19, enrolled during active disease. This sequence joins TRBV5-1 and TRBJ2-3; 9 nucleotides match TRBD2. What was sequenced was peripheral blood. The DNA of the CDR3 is TGCGCCAGCAGCTTTAGCGGGGGTGCAGCAGATACGCAGTATTTT. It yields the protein CASSFSGGAADTQYF.